The sequence of this T cell receptor (beta chain) was determined in a study of OX40 agonist ivuxolimab in advanced cancers. CDR3 size: 16 residues. The germline V and J ends were trimmed by 4 bases and 4 bases, with 20 bases remaining between them. Germline CDR1 SGHNT, CDR2 YYREEE (reference sequence). Individuals having autoimmune disease history or systemic immunosuppression were not enrolled. The table came from immunoSEQ multiplex PCR; TCRdb's copy has only in-frame clones and leaves some out. There are tens of thousands of clones in the sample; about 73% occur only once, and approximately 5% lies in the top ten.

The sequence derives from an adult with an advanced solid tumor such as melanoma, head and neck, liver or kidney cancer. This sequence joins TRBV5-4 and TRBJ2-5; weak D call: TRBD2 (6 bases). The sequences come from CD4+ or CD8+ T cells sorted from blood, collected in a trial of the OX40 agonist ivuxolimab. Here the CDR3 DNA reads TGTGCCAGCAGCCCGGGACGTGAGGGGAGGAGAGAGACCCAGTACTTC. Protein product: CASSPGREGRRETQYF.